Below are 25 T cell receptor beta chains sequenced from a single sample in a study of blood T cell repertoires in COVID-19. Here immunoSEQ multiplex PCR was the method, and the copy in TCRdb shows in-frame clones only, minus some. The sample lists about 100,000 clones; more than 70% were seen once. Sequences were obtained from peripheral blood. The source of these receptors is a woman older than 75 with acute or convalescent COVID-19.

V usage is TRBV12-3 or TRBV12-4 and J usage is TRBJ1-1; TRBD1 matches 7 bases. V dropped 7 bases and J dropped 6; count of bases not matched to a gene: 8. The CDR3 contains 13 residues. The CDR3 DNA sequence: TGTGCCAGCATTCTACAGGGGCGGCCTGAAGCTTTCTTT. It encodes CASILQGRPEAFF.

This clone has just one count. This rearrangement joins TRBV11-2 to TRBJ1-4; 9 bases are a match to TRBD1. The CDR3 is made up of 13 amino acids. Unmatched junction bases numbered 1, after V lost 3 bases and J lost 8 bases. The germline V gene has CDR1 SGHAT and CDR2 FQNNGV. This CDR3 reads CASSLGTGEKLFF. The CDR3 bases are TGTGCCAGCAGCTTGGGGACAGGGGAAAAACTGTTTTTT.

This sequence joins TRBV6-5 and TRBJ2-7, with TRBD1 identical over 8 bases. V was pared by 0 bases and J by 5 bases, with 6 bases of the junction left unmatched. The CDR3 has 15 residues. CDR1 and CDR2 from the germline V gene are MNHEY and SVGAGI. CDR3 nucleotide sequence: TGTGCCAGCAGTTACTCGAGGACAGGGCACCACGAGCAGTACTTC. Translated: CASSYSRTGHHEQYF.

In regard to this clone: The CDR3 ends on some other residue instead of the conserved phenylalanine or tryptophan, so this is likely a read error. Because the CDR3's place on the DNA is in doubt, the DNA is left out and the CDR3 is given as listed by TCRdb. The chain joins TRBV6-5 to TRBJ1-5; the DNA was not compared with TRBD1, the D call given in the table. Inclusive of both ends, the CDR3 amounts to 12 amino acids. Germline CDR1 reads MNHEY; CDR2 reads SVGAGI. This chain's CDR3 is CASRPPGQGNFY.

The chain has TRBV10-3 and TRBJ1-1; no reliable D call. With 8 bases removed from V and 0 bases from J, the gap between germline ends came to 13 bases. Germline V gene lookup returns CDR1 ENHRY and CDR2 SYGVKD. This CDR3 spans 14 amino acids. The CDR3 sequence is CAIAVQPMNTEAFF. The CDR3 nucleotides read TGTGCCATCGCCGTACAGCCCATGAACACTGAAGCTTTCTTT.

V and J are TRBV19 and TRBJ1-5, with 8 bases lining up with TRBD1. CDR1 and CDR2 from the germline V gene are LNHDA and SQIVND (reference sequence). After removal of 7 bases from V and 3 bases from J, the junction contained 11 bases not matched to a gene. The CDR3 totals 16 residues. The CDR3 DNA is TGTGCCAGTACCCTAAAGACAGGGGTTGTCAATCAGCCCCAGCATTTT. It yields the protein CASTLKTGVVNQPQHF.

In this sample, this clone turned up once. This chain joins TRBV15 and TRBJ2-7; TRBD2 matches at 7 bases. In germline, CDR1 is LNHNV, CDR2 YYDKDF (reference sequence). CDR3 length: 14 amino acids. Losses at the gene ends were 3 bases for V and 0 bases for J; bases not matched to a gene: 2. CDR3 coding DNA: TGTGCCACCAGCAGTTCTAGCGGCTCCTACGAGCAGTACTTC. Its protein is CATSSSSGSYEQYF.

The V and J genes are TRBV9 and TRBJ2-1, with D uncertain. This CDR3 has 14 residues. Germline-derived CDR1 and CDR2 are SGDLS and YYNGEE. The V and J ends lost 4 bases and 4 bases respectively, with 12 bases between them. CDR3 amino acids: CASSTNSRYNEQFF. The CDR3 nucleotides read TGTGCCAGCAGCACAAACAGTCGTTACAATGAGCAGTTCTTC.

The V gene is TRBV6-5, the J gene TRBJ1-5, with 7 bases that match TRBD1. This CDR3 comprises 14 residues. Germline-derived CDR1 and CDR2 are MNHEY and SVGAGI. After removal of 6 bases from V and 5 bases from J, the junction contained 7 bases not matched to a gene. The CDR3 coding sequence is TGTGCCAGCAGGCGACAGGGTGGCGATCAGCCCCAGCATTTT. It yields the protein CASRRQGGDQPQHF.

The chain combines TRBV18 with TRBJ2-5, with D possibly matching TRBD2 (6 bases). The CDR3 totals 14 residues. Germline CDR1 reads KGHSH; CDR2 reads LQKENI. Trimming took 3 bases from V and 0 from J, leaving 8 bases between them. CDR3 residues: CASSPEGYQETQYF. CDR3 in DNA: TGTGCCAGCTCACCGGAGGGGTACCAAGAGACCCAGTACTTC. The full variable domain, rest sourced from reference TRBV18 and TRBJ2-5, is NAGVMQNPRHLVRRRGQEARLRCSPMKGHSHVYWYRQLPEEGLKFMVYLQKENIIDESGMPKERFSAEFPKEGPSILRIQQVVRGDSAAYFCASSPEGYQETQYFGPGTRLLVL.

The rearrangement links TRBV6-2 or TRBV6-3 to TRBJ1-1, with 10 bases matching TRBD1. CDR3 length: 16 residues. Trimming cost V 5 bases and J 4 bases; bases outside gene matches: 10. Germline loops: CDR1 MNHEY, CDR2 SVGEGT. This CDR3 is CASSNRDRGPSTEAFF. The CDR3, as DNA: TGTGCCAGCAGTAACCGGGACAGGGGCCCGAGCACTGAAGCTTTCTTT.

As to this clone: Distinct nucleotide sequences in the sample also encode this CDR3. V and J are TRBV7-3 and TRBJ2-5; the match to TRBD2 covers 10 bases. Losses at the gene ends were 5 bases for V and 5 bases for J; bases not matched to a gene: 11. The CDR3 spans 16 residues. Germline lookup yields CDR1 SGHTA and CDR2 FQGTGA. The CDR3 region has the DNA TGTGCCAGCAGCCTAGGGCTAGCGGGAGAGGGTGAGACCCAGTACTTC. This gives the protein CASSLGLAGEGETQYF.

This chain joins TRBV28 and TRBJ2-2; 8 nucleotides agree with TRBD1. Trimming removed 2 bases from V and 7 bases from J; junction bases left unmatched: 3. The CDR3 contains 14 residues. The germline V gene has CDR1 MDHEN and CDR2 SYDVKM. The CDR3 protein is CASSLQGAGGELFF. DNA of the CDR3: TGTGCCAGCAGTTTACAGGGGGCCGGCGGGGAGCTGTTTTTT.

The V and J genes are TRBV7-5 and TRBJ1-5; no check of the table's D call, TRBD1, against the DNA was made. TRBV7-5 counts as a pseudogene. The CDR3 is made up of 16 amino acids. CDR3 sequence reads: CVRSLVQGPENQPQHF. The CDR3 DNA is TGTGTCAGAAGCTTAGTACAGGGACCGGAGAATCAGCCCCAGCATTTT.

The chain links TRBV11-3 to TRBJ2-3; possible D gene TRBD1, 6 bases. Trimming left V 3 bases short and J 8 bases short, with 18 bases between. The CDR3 runs 15 residues. In germline, CDR1 is SGHNT, CDR2 YENEEA. CDR3 region: CASSFAGVAGSTQYF. As DNA, the CDR3 is TGTGCCAGCAGCTTCGCAGGGGTCGCCGGTTCTACGCAGTATTTT. Variable domain in full (rest from reference TRBV11-3 and TRBJ2-3): EAGVVQSPRYKIIEKKQPVAFWCNPISGHNTLYWYLQNLGQGPELLIRYENEEAVDDSQLPKDRFSAERLKGVDSTLKIQPAELGDSAVYLCASSFAGVAGSTQYFGPGTRLTVL.

Written as DNA, the CDR3 is TGTGCCAGTACTACCACAGGGGTGAACACTGAAGCTTTCTTT. Its protein product is CASTTTGVNTEAFF. J is TRBJ1-1 and V is TRBV19; 7 bases align to TRBD1. Germline-derived CDR1 and CDR2 are LNHDA and SQIVND (reference sequence). This CDR3 region has 14 residues. Germline trimming cut 7 bases from V and 0 bases from J; bases unmatched to any gene: 5.

The V call is TRBV21-1, the J call TRBJ2-2; no check of the table's D call, TRBD1, against the DNA was made. TRBV21-1 counts as a pseudogene. This CDR3 is built from 17 residues. CDR3 nucleotide sequence: TGTGCCAGCAGCAAATCCCACGGGACAGGTCACACCGGGGAGCTGTTTTTT. It codes for CASSKSHGTGHTGELFF.

V gene TRBV29-1 combines with J gene TRBJ1-4; TRBD1 is a possible D gene (6 bases). Germline lookup yields CDR1 SQVTM and CDR2 ANQGSEA. The CDR3 sequence is 13 residues long. V was pared by 4 bases and J by 4 bases, with 10 bases between. The CDR3 region has the DNA TGCAGCGTTGGACAGGAGATTAATGAAAAACTGTTTTTT. The encoded protein is CSVGQEINEKLFF.

The chain joins TRBV28 to TRBJ1-1; 7 positions match TRBD1. The CDR3 length is 17 residues. The germline gives CDR1 MDHEN, CDR2 SYDVKM. The trim removed 5 bases at V and 0 bases at J, leaving 12 bases unmatched. The CDR3 here is CASSPPLPGTVNTEAFF. DNA of the CDR3: TGTGCCAGCAGTCCTCCTCTTCCCGGGACAGTGAACACTGAAGCTTTCTTT.

The chain uses TRBV7-2 and TRBJ2-7; possibly TRBD1 for D (5 bases). This CDR3 spans 17 amino acids. V was shortened by 1 base and J by 4 bases, with 20 bases between the two germline ends. CDR1 and CDR2 (germline): SGHTA, FQGNSA. The CDR3 loop is CASSLGPAGWGQYEQYF. CDR3 nucleotide sequence: TGTGCCAGCAGCTTAGGTCCCGCAGGATGGGGCCAATACGAGCAGTACTTC.

V and J are TRBV7-2 and TRBJ1-6; D perhaps matches TRBD1 (5 bases). The CDR3 is 18 residues long. V shed 1 base and J shed 2 bases, with 15 bases lying between them. Germline assignment: CDR1 SGHTA and CDR2 FQGNSA. The CDR3 DNA reads TGTGCCAGCAGCTTAGAGGCAGGGAATATCCCCTATAATTCACCCCTCCACTTT. This sequence encodes CASSLEAGNIPYNSPLHF.

This clone was observed once. J is TRBJ1-2 and V is TRBV6-1, with 8 nucleotides matching TRBD1. With 3 bases clipped from V and 8 bases from J, the junction kept 8 bases outside the gene matches. The CDR3 covers 14 residues. CDR1 is MNHNS, CDR2 SASEGT, per germline. The CDR3 coding sequence is TGTGCCAGCAGTGAGGTGGACAGGGCAAGCGGCTACACCTTC. Translation: CASSEVDRASGYTF.

V and J are TRBV7-6 and TRBJ2-7, with 8 nucleotides matching TRBD2. The CDR3 is 17 residues long. The V and J ends lost 0 bases and 2 bases, in that order; junction bases with no gene match: 9. The germline V gene has CDR1 SGHVS and CDR2 FNYEAQ. The CDR3, as DNA: TGTGCCAGCAGCTTAGCCCCCCTAAGCGGGAGCACCTACGAGCAGTACTTC. Translated, it gives CASSLAPLSGSTYEQYF.

The rearrangement links TRBV9 to TRBJ2-5; D not resolved. CDR3 size: 13 residues. The germline V and J ends were trimmed by 0 bases and 1 base, with 4 bases remaining between them. Looked up from germline, CDR1 is SGDLS and CDR2 is YYNGEE. As DNA, the CDR3 is TGTGCCAGCAGCGTAGCCATCCAAGAGACCCAGTACTTC. It yields the protein CASSVAIQETQYF.

The chain carries TRBV10-3 and TRBJ1-1; D ambiguous. The CDR3 sequence is 14 residues long. Germline V gene sequence: CDR1 ENHRY, CDR2 SYGVKD. V lost 2 bases and J 0 bases, leaving 7 bases between the germline ends. The CDR3 DNA follows: TGTGCCATCAGTGAGCGCGGCATGAACACTGAAGCTTTCTTT. This gives the protein CAISERGMNTEAFF.